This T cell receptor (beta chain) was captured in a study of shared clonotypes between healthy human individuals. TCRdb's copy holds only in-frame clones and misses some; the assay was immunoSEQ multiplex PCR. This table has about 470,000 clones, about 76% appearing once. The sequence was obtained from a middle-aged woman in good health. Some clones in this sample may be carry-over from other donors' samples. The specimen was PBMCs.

The CDR3 loop reads CSVEGSYNEQFF. The DNA of the CDR3 is TGCAGCGTTGAAGGTTCCTACAATGAGCAGTTCTTC. The rearrangement uses TRBV29-1 and TRBJ2-1; D not certain. Germline CDR1 is SQVTM and CDR2 is ANQGSEA. Trimming took off 1 base at V and 1 base at J, with 2 bases between the two ends. This CDR3 contains 12 residues.